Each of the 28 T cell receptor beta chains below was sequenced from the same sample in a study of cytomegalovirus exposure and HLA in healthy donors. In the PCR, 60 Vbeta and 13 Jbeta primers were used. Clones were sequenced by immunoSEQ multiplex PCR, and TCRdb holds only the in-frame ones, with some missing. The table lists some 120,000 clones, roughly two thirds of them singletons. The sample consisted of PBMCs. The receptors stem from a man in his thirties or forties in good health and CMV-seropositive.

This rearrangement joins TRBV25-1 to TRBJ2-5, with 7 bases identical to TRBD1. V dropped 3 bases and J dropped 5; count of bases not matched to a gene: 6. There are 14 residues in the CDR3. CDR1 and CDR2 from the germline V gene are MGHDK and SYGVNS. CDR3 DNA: TGTGCCAGCAGTGACCCAGGGGGACGGGAGACCCAGTACTTC. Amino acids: CASSDPGGRETQYF.

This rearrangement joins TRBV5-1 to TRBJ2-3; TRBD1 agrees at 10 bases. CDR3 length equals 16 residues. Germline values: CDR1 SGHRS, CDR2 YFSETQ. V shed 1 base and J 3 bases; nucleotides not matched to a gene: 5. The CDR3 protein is CASSLPTGGQTDTQYF. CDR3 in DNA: TGCGCCAGCAGCTTGCCGACAGGGGGCCAGACAGATACGCAGTATTTT.

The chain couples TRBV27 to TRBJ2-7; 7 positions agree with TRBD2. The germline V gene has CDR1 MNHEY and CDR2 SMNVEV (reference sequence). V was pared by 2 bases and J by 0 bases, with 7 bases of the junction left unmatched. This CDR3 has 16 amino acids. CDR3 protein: CASSLNLGDYSYEQYF. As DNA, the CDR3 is TGTGCCAGCAGTTTAAACCTGGGGGACTACTCCTACGAGCAGTACTTC.

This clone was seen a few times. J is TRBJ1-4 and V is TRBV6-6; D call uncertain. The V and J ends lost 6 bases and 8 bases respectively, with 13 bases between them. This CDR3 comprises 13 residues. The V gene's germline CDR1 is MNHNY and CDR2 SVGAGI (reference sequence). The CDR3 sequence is CASSGGVREKLFF. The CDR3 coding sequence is TGTGCCAGCAGCGGCGGGGTGCGAGAAAAACTGTTTTTT.

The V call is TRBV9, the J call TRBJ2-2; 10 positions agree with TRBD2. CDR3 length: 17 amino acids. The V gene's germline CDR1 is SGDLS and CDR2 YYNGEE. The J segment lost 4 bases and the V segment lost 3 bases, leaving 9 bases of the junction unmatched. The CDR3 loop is CASSGRTSGAITGELFF. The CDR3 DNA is TGTGCCAGCAGCGGCCGGACTAGCGGAGCGATCACCGGGGAGCTGTTTTTT.

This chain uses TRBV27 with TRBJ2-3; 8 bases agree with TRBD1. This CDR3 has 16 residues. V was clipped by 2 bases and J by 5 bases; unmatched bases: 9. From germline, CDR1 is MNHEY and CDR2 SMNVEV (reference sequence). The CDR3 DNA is TGTGCCAGCAGTTTAAAGGACAGGGCAATACGAGATACGCAGTATTTT. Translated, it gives CASSLKDRAIRDTQYF.

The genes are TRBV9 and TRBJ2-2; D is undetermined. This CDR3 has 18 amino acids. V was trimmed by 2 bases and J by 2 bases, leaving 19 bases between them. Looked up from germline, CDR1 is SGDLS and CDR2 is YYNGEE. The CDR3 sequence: CASSVADELSLNTGELFF. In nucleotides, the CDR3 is TGTGCCAGCAGCGTTGCGGATGAACTTAGCTTAAACACCGGGGAGCTGTTTTTT.

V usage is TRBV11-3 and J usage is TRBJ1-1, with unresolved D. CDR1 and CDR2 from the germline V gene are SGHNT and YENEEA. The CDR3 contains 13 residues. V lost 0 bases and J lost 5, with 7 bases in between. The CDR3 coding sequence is TGTGCCAGCAGCTTAGATTCAGGAACTGAAGCTTTCTTT. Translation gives CASSLDSGTEAFF.

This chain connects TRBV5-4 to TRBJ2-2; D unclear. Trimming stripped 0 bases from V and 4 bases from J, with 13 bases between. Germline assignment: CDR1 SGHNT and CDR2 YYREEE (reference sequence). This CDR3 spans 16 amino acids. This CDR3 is CASSLALGTATGELFF. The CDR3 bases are TGTGCCAGCAGCTTGGCCCTAGGAACCGCCACCGGGGAGCTGTTTTTT.

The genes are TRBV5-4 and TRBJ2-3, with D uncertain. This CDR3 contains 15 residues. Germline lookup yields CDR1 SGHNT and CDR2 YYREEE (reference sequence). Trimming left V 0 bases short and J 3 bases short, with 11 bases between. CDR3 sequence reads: CASSLEIALTDTQYF. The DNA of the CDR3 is TGTGCCAGCAGCTTGGAAATAGCATTAACAGATACGCAGTATTTT.

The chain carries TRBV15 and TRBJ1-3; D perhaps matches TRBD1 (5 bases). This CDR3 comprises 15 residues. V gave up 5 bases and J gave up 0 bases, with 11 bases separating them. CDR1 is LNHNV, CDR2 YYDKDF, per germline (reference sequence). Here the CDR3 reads CATSAGRLSGNTIYF. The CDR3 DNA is TGTGCCACCAGCGCGGGACGGCTCTCTGGAAACACCATATATTTT.

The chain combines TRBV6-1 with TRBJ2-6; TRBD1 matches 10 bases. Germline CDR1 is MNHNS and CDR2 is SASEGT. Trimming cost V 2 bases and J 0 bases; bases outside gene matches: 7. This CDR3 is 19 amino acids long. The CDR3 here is CASSENGQGVLSGANVLTF. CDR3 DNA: TGTGCCAGCAGTGAAAACGGACAGGGGGTTCTCTCTGGGGCCAACGTCCTGACTTTC.

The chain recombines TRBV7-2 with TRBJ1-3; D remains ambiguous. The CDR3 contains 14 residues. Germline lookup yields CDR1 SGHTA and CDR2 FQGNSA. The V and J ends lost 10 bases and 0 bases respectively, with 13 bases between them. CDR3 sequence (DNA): TGTGCCATCGTCATGGGCAGCTCTGGAAACACCATATATTTT. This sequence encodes CAIVMGSSGNTIYF.

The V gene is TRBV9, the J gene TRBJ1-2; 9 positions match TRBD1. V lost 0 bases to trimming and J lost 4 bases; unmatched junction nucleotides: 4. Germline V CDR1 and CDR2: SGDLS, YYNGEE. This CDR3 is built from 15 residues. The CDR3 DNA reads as TGTGCCAGCAGCGTAGGCGGGACAGGGACCTATGGCTACACCTTC. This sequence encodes CASSVGGTGTYGYTF.

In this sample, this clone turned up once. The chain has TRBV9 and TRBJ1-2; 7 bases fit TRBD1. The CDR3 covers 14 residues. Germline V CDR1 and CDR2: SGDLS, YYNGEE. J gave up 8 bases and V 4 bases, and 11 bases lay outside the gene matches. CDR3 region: CASSPKGATPGYTF. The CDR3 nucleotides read TGTGCCAGCAGCCCCAAGGGGGCAACGCCCGGCTACACCTTC. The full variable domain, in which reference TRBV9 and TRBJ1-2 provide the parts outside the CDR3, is DSGVTQTPKHLITATGQRVTLRCSPRSGDLSVYWYQQSLDQGLQFLIQYYNGEERAKGNILERFSAQQFPDLHSELNLSSLELGDSALYFCASSPKGATPGYTFGSGTRLTVV.

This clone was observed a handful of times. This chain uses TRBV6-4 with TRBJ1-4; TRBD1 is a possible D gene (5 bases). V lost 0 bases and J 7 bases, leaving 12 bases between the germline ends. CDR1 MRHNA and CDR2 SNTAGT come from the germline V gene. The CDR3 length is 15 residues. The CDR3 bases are TGTGCCAGCAGTGACTCCGGGACTCCCGGTGAAAAACTGTTTTTT. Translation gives CASSDSGTPGEKLFF.

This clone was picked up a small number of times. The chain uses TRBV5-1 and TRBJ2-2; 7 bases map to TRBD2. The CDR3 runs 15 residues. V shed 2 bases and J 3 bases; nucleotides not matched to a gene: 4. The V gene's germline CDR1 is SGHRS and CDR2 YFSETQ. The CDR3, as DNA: TGCGCCAGCAGCTTAGTAGCGGGTTACACCGGGGAGCTGTTTTTT. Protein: CASSLVAGYTGELFF.

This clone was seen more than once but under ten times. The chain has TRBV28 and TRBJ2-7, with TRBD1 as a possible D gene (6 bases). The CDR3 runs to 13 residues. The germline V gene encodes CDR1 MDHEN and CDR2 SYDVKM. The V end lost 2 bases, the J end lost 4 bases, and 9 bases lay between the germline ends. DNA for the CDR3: TGTGCCAGCAGTTTAAACAGGGTTTACGAGCAGTACTTC. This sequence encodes CASSLNRVYEQYF.

The CDR3 here is CASSLEFLHPGAGEKLFF. CDR3 in DNA: TGTGCCAGCAGCTTAGAATTCCTTCACCCAGGGGCTGGTGAAAAACTGTTTTTT. The rearrangement uses TRBV7-6 and TRBJ1-4, with D possibly matching TRBD1 (6 bases). This CDR3 spans 18 amino acids. The V end was cut by 1 base, the J end by 7 bases, with 22 bases between. Per germline, CDR1 SGHVS and CDR2 FNYEAQ.

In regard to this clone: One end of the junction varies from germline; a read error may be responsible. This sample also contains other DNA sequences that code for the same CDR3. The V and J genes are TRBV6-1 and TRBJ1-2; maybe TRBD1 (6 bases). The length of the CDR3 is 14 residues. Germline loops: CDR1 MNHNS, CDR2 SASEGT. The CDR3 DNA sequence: TGTGCCAGCAGTGTACCGGGACACCTATATGGCTACACTTTC. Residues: CASSVPGHLYGYTF.

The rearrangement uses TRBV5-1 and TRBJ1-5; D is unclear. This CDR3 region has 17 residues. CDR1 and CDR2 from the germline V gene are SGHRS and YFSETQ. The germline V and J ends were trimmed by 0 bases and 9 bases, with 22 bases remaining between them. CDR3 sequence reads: CASSLEGISEGLWPQHF. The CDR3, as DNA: TGCGCCAGCAGCTTGGAAGGAATTAGCGAGGGTTTATGGCCCCAGCATTTT. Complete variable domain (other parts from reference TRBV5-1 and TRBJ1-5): KAGVTQTPRYLIKTRGQQVTLSCSPISGHRSVSWYQQTPGQGLQFLFEYFSETQRNKGNFPGRFSGRQFSNSRSEMNVSTLELGDSALYLCASSLEGISEGLWPQHFGDGTRLSIL.

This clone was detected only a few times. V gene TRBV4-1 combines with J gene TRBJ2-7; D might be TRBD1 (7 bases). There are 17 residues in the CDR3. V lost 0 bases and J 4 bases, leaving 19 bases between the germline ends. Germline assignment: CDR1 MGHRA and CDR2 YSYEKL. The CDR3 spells CASSQDLGQGGWYEQYF. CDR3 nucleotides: TGCGCCAGCAGCCAAGATCTCGGGCAGGGGGGCTGGTACGAGCAGTACTTC.

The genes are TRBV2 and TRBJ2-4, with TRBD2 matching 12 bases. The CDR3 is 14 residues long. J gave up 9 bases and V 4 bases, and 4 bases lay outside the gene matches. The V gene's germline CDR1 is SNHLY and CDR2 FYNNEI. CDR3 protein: CASSGLAGETIQYF. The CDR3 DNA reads TGTGCCAGCAGTGGACTAGCGGGAGAAACCATTCAGTACTTC.

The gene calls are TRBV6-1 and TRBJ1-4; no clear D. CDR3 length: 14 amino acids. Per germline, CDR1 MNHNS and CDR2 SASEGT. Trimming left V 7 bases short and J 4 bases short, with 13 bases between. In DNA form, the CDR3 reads TGTGCCAGCAAGGAGCGGGTGATTAATGAAAAACTGTTTTTT. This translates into CASKERVINEKLFF.

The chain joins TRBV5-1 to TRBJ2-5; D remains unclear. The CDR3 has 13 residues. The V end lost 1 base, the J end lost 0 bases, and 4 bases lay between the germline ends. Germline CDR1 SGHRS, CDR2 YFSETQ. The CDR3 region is CASSLTDQETQYF. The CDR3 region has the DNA TGCGCCAGCAGCTTGACAGACCAAGAGACCCAGTACTTC. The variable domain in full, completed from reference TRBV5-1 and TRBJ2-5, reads KAGVTQTPRYLIKTRGQQVTLSCSPISGHRSVSWYQQTPGQGLQFLFEYFSETQRNKGNFPGRFSGRQFSNSRSEMNVSTLELGDSALYLCASSLTDQETQYFGPGTRLLVL.

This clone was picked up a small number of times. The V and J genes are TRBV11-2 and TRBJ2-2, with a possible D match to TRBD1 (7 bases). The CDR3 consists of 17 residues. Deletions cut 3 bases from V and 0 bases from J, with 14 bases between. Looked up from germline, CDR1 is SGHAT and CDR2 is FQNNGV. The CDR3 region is CASSFPEGATNTGELFF. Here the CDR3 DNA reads TGTGCCAGCAGCTTCCCGGAGGGGGCAACGAACACCGGGGAGCTGTTTTTT.

Here the CDR3 DNA reads TGTGCCAGCAGCCAAGGATTATTGGCTAGCGGGAGCCAAGAGACCCAGTACTTC. This encodes CASSQGLLASGSQETQYF. The chain has TRBV11-2 and TRBJ2-5, with 10 bases that match TRBD2. Germline CDR1 is SGHAT and CDR2 is FQNNGV. V shed 5 bases and J 1 base; nucleotides not matched to a gene: 13. The CDR3 extends over 18 amino acids.

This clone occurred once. The CDR3 is CASNKEGEKLFF. In nucleotides, the CDR3 is TGTGCCAGCAATAAGGAGGGGGAAAAACTGTTTTTT. The V gene is TRBV2, the J gene TRBJ1-4; a weak D match, TRBD1 (5 bases). Deletions cut 7 bases from V and 8 bases from J, with 11 bases between. In germline, CDR1 is SNHLY, CDR2 FYNNEI. This CDR3 has 12 residues.